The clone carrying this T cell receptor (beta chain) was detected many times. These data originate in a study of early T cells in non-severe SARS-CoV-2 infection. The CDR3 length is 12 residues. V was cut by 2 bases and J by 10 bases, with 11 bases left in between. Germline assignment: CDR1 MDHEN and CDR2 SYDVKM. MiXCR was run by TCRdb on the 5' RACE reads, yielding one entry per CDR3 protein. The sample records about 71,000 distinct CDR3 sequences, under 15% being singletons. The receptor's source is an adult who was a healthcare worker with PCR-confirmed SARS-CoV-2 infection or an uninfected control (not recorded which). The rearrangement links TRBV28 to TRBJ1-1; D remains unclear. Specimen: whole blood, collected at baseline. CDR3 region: CASSLRGLGAFF. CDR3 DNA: TGTGCCAGCAGTTTACGAGGGCTAGGAGCTTTCTTT.